Here is one T cell receptor beta chain with its context. There is no known antigen for this receptor. Nothing much larger sits one base from this clone, and base qualities are not available. This sample is drawn from a study of shared clonotypes between healthy human individuals (dated by TCRdb to the early 2020s). Broadly, across the study: The cohort comprised two women and a few men aged 18 to 49 years. For each donor, CD4 naive and CD4 memory were each given three plates, CD8 naive was given two plates, and CD8 memory was given one plate. To estimate repertoire size and how much clonotype sharing occurs between individuals, the study deeply sequenced the blood TCR repertoires of several healthy adults. To increase sequencing depth and limit assay-specific biases, different laboratories used diverse techniques to prepare libraries and sequence TCR repertoires. Between about 0.9 and 8.9 billion PBMCs per donor were obtained by leukapheresis. Overall study outcomes, separate from this receptor: Only blood was sampled, and tissue TCR repertoires likely differ from those in blood. About 5% of naive CD4, 3% to 4% of naive CD8, roughly 2.4% of memory CD4, and 0.35% to 0.5% of memory CD8 clonotypes were shared across several donors. Clonotypes shared by all four sorted-subset donors showed higher generation probabilities than non-shared clonotypes. Naive subsets generally had larger estimated clonotype richness than memory subsets did. Even with the large sequencing depth, rarefaction of the sorted-subset datasets indicated that sequencing was incomplete. Based on pairwise subsampling, the degree of clonotype sharing among donors was expected to be affected by sequencing depth. The genetic and exposure-history diversity represented was limited by the small number of donors.

CDR1 SGHVS and CDR2 FQNEAQ were looked up in the germline V gene. Relative to germline, V is 2 bases shorter and J is 4 bases shorter, with 18 bases between their ends. The CDR3, cysteine through phenylalanine, is 17 amino acids long. Solely the CDR3 DNA is kept, with 51 bases framed from the first base. Using the deep immunoSEQ assay, TCR CDR3 regions were amplified from genomic DNA by multiplex PCR. For each cell subset, the extracted genomic DNA was distributed evenly across all wells of several immunoSEQ 96-well plates, and each plate served as one replicate. For sorted subsets, around 0.2 ug genomic DNA, equal to tens of thousands of T cell genomes, was loaded into each replicate PCR. The purified libraries were quantified using a Qubit 3.0 fluorometer, sized with a Bioanalyzer 2100, and then quantified again using the KAPA Library Quantification kit. A separate single-read 150-cycle Illumina NextSeq 550 flow cell was used to sequence each immunoSEQ 96-well plate. On the authors' methods: Because the immunoSEQ output included only junctional sequences and no quality scores, the filtering could not be the same as the filtering used for full-length reads. Sequences were annotated with PyIR, a Python wrapper for IgBLAST v1.9, using IMGT germline references to assign V/J genes and CDR3. Reads were removed for weak V/J assignments (E-value above 1e-6), missing CDR3, stop codons, out-of-frame junctions, or ambiguous translated residues. V3J clonotypes were defined as sequences sharing an identical inferred V gene, J gene, and CDR3 amino acid sequence. The percentage overlap between two repertoires was calculated by dividing the number of shared unique clonotypes by the size of the smaller repertoire. Richness of each repertoire was evaluated using RTK rarefaction, the Chao1 estimator, and Recon v2.1 estimates of unobserved clonotypes. OLGA was used to compute generation probabilities for all TCRbeta clonotypes that the gDNA method yielded from several donors. TCRdb limited this immuneACCESS table to in-frame rearrangements with V and J called. A share of clones is missing; checked studies link under half to unresolved V genes, and the rest is unexplained. V and J calls and clone size are copied from that table; D and trimming were computed from the DNA. This sample holds about 2,100,000 clones; roughly 91% were observed only once. The ten biggest clones cover around 1.7% of the sample.

CD8 naive samples were obtained by positive selection for CCR7 among CD45RO-negative cells, yielding a CD45RA+CCR7+ population from which TemRA cells were excluded. The donors were healthy, HIV-negative adults who had no recently reported acute infections or vaccinations. Every donor was a Caucasian adult residing in Nashville, Tennessee, USA. Blood was collected by leukapheresis, and PBMCs were isolated by Ficoll-Histopaque density gradient centrifugation and then cryopreserved in liquid nitrogen vapor phase. Purity and quantity of every magnetically sorted T cell population were checked by analytical flow cytometry. Genomic DNA was isolated from every sorted fraction and measured by UV absorbance on a Nanodrop 2000c.

The sequence derives from a man between 18 and 29 years old in good health. Some clones in this sample may be carry-over from other donors' samples. This sequence uses TRBV7-8 and TRBJ2-1; TRBD2 is possibly the D segment (6 matching bases). Specimen: naive CD8+ T cells from PBMCs. Interpreted using the paper, the cell subset or site label stands for: CD45RA+CCR7+. CDR3 loop: CASSLRPRGDTYNEQFF. In nucleotides, the sequence is TGTGCCAGCAGCTTACGTCCGCGGGGCGATACATACAATGAGCAGTTCTTC.